Detailed here is one T cell receptor beta chain. This entry is derived from a study of CD8 T cells in Susac syndrome. V lost 5 bases, J lost 1 base, and 17 bases lay in between. The CDR3 is 15 residues long. Per germline, CDR1 SQVTM and CDR2 ANQGSEA. It was with random hexamers that 0.5 to 1 ug RNA was reverse transcribed. The authors amplified TCR beta CDR3 across 54 Vbeta and 13 Jbeta using immunoSEQ multiplex PCR. From the immunoSEQ multiplex PCR reads, TCRdb called clonotypes with MiXCR, one entry per CDR3 protein. This table has some 90,000 distinct CDR3 sequences, 90% to 95% appearing once. Sequenced input: CD8+ T cells from PBMCs. The J gene is TRBJ1-1, the V gene TRBV29-1; D not resolved. The TCR originated in a human donor in good health. The CDR3: CSVSGQSSGNTEAFF. CDR3 bases: TGCAGCGTTAGCGGGCAGTCCTCGGGGAACACTGAAGCTTTCTTT.